The clone carrying this T cell receptor beta chain has at least ten counts. Its antigen is not identified. This specimen belongs to a study of spatial heterogeneity in lung cancer. Across the whole study: Detection of beta-chain sequences consistently exceeded that of alpha-chain sequences. Each distinct TCR and UMI combination averaged more than ten appearances in raw reads.

Time point here: sample taken at primary tumor resection. Sequencing was performed on whole RNA extracted from tumor and nontumor lung tissue, or from frozen PBMC, and the material was left unsorted. The donors comprised about 69 untreated early-stage non-small cell lung cancer patients. MiXCR, applied by TCRdb to the 5' RACE reads, yields one record per CDR3 protein. The sample yields 50,000 to 65,000 distinct CDR3 sequences, approximately 8% seen once. The study, taken as a whole, reports: There were more appearances of ubiquitous expanded tumor TCRs in blood at resection than at follow-up.

The clonotype originates from a female donor with early-stage non-small cell lung cancer. Sequences were derived from PBMCs, sampled at surgery.

This CDR3 is CASSPPGRFNEQFF. Written as DNA, the CDR3 is TGTGCCAGCTCACCACCCGGCAGATTCAATGAGCAGTTCTTC. The chain combines TRBV18 with TRBJ2-1; no clear D gene. CDR1 and CDR2 (germline): KGHSH, LQKENI. The CDR3 is 14 amino acids. V lost 0 bases, J lost 6 bases, and 9 bases lay in between.